The 24 T cell receptor beta chains reported below all come from one sample, sequenced in a study of response to subunit inactivated influenza vaccine. In TCRdb, the RT-PCR reads were re-called with MiXCR into one record per CDR3 protein. The repertoire includes approximately 530,000 distinct CDR3 sequences, approximately 13% of them detected once, and 10% to 15% sits in the top ten. The material was PBMCs from blood, obtained 40 to 50 days after vaccination. These receptors were obtained from a man in his fifties who received an inactivated influenza vaccine.

The chain links TRBV28 to TRBJ2-7; perhaps TRBD1 as D (5 bases). Germline V gene data show CDR1 as MDHEN and CDR2 as SYDVKM. Trimming removed 3 bases from V and 4 bases from J, with 13 bases in between. The CDR3 is 14 amino acids. DNA for the CDR3: TGTGCCAGCAGTTTCCAGGGTCTAAAGTACGAGCAGTACTTC. Its protein product is CASSFQGLKYEQYF.

This clonotype was observed a handful of times. The rearrangement uses TRBV7-9 and TRBJ2-1, with D possibly matching TRBD2 (6 bases). CDR1 SEHNR and CDR2 FQNEAQ come from the germline V gene (reference sequence). The CDR3 has 17 residues. Trimming stripped 4 bases from V and 7 bases from J, with 23 bases between. CDR3 region: CASSSPSKGRERNEQFF. The CDR3 DNA is TGTGCCAGCAGCTCCCCCAGCAAAGGACGGGAGAGGAATGAGCAGTTCTTC.

This clonotype was counted many times. The V and J genes are TRBV19 and TRBJ2-1; 13 bases align to TRBD2. With V trimmed by 3 bases and J by 7 bases, 3 bases remained unmatched. The V gene's germline CDR1 is LNHDA and CDR2 SQIVND (reference sequence). The CDR3 has 15 amino acids. The CDR3 loop is CASSMGLAGKNEQFF. The CDR3 nucleotides read TGTGCCAGTAGTATGGGACTAGCGGGGAAAAATGAGCAGTTCTTC.

J is TRBJ2-1 and V is TRBV12-3 or TRBV12-4; D might be TRBD2 (5 bases). The CDR3 has 12 residues. Trimming cost V 6 bases and J 10 bases, with 13 bases left between them. CDR3 residues: CASRSDGKEQFF. The CDR3 DNA reads as TGTGCCAGCAGATCCGACGGGAAGGAGCAGTTCTTC.

The rearrangement links TRBV20-1 to TRBJ2-5, with 10 bases aligning to TRBD2. Germline CDR1 and CDR2: DFQATT and SNEGSKA (reference sequence). The CDR3 is 19 residues long. Losses at the gene ends were 3 bases for V and 5 bases for J; bases not matched to a gene: 21. The DNA of the CDR3 is TGCAGTGCTAGTAGTCTAGCGGGAGTTAAACCTTCGGGCTATGAGACCCAGTACTTC. This translates into CSASSLAGVKPSGYETQYF.

The V call is TRBV6-1, the J call TRBJ2-3; TRBD1 matches 7 bases. CDR1 and CDR2 (germline): MNHNS, SASEGT. V lost 6 bases to trimming and J lost 3 bases; unmatched junction nucleotides: 9. This CDR3 has 15 amino acids. This CDR3 reads CASSPLGQKTDTQYF. The CDR3 DNA reads TGTGCCAGCAGCCCTCTGGGACAGAAGACAGATACGCAGTATTTT.

The chain has TRBV5-1 and TRBJ2-1, with 8 bases aligning to TRBD2. The CDR3 has 14 residues. Germline V gene lookup returns CDR1 SGHRS and CDR2 YFSETQ. Trimming removed 7 bases from V and 6 bases from J; junction bases left unmatched: 9. CDR3 region: CASHSGLGGNEQFF. In DNA, the CDR3 is TGCGCCAGCCACTCGGGACTAGGGGGCAATGAGCAGTTCTTC.

This rearrangement joins TRBV12-3 or TRBV12-4 to TRBJ2-7; 9 bases agree with TRBD1. The CDR3 totals 13 residues. V was pared by 5 bases and J by 6 bases, with 5 bases of the junction left unmatched. The CDR3 loop is CASSRTGVAEQYF. The CDR3 bases are TGTGCCAGCAGTCGGACAGGGGTCGCCGAGCAGTACTTC.

This chain joins TRBV7-9 and TRBJ2-1; D is perhaps TRBD1 (6 bases). In germline, CDR1 is SEHNR, CDR2 FQNEAQ (reference sequence). CDR3 length: 16 residues. V was cut by 10 bases and J by 3 bases, with 22 bases left in between. The CDR3 sequence is CAILETGSTLYNEQFF. Here the CDR3 DNA reads TGTGCCATCCTCGAGACAGGATCTACCCTCTACAATGAGCAGTTCTTC.

V is TRBV2 and J is TRBJ1-1, with D possibly matching TRBD1 (6 bases). The germline V gene encodes CDR1 SNHLY and CDR2 FYNNEI. The CDR3 extends over 14 amino acids. Trimming left V 2 bases short and J 4 bases short, with 11 bases between. The CDR3 coding sequence is TGTGCCAGCAGTGAAAACAGGGTAGCCACTGAAGCTTTCTTT. This codes for CASSENRVATEAFF.

The CDR3 is CASSPWTGTEAFF. The CDR3 nucleotides are TGTGCCAGCAGCCCATGGACAGGGACTGAAGCTTTCTTT. This chain links TRBV7-9 with TRBJ1-1; TRBD1 matches 8 bases. Germline CDR1 reads SEHNR; CDR2 reads FQNEAQ (reference sequence). V was clipped by 5 bases and J by 5 bases; unmatched bases: 4. This CDR3 comprises 13 residues.

At least ten counts were recorded for this clonotype. J is TRBJ2-5 and V is TRBV5-1, with 14 nucleotides matching TRBD2. Germline-derived CDR1 and CDR2 are SGHRS and YFSETQ. The V gene end was trimmed by 4 bases and the J gene end by 2 bases; junction bases not matched to a gene: 4. The CDR3 contains 16 residues. The CDR3 DNA follows: TGCGCCAGCAGCCTCGGGACTAGCGGGGGACAAGAGACCCAGTACTTC. Translation: CASSLGTSGGQETQYF.

This clonotype was counted many times. The chain carries TRBV28 and TRBJ2-3; perhaps D is TRBD1 or TRBD2 (6 bases each). Germline V gene lookup returns CDR1 MDHEN and CDR2 SYDVKM. Trimming pared 5 bases from V and 1 base from J, leaving 22 bases between. The CDR3 totals 18 residues. The CDR3 DNA reads as TGTGCCAGCAGTGGGCCCGGAGGGACACTGTTGGGCACAGATACGCAGTATTTT. This gives the protein CASSGPGGTLLGTDTQYF.

In this sample, this clonotype turned up many times. The chain joins TRBV12-3 or TRBV12-4 to TRBJ1-5; 9 bases map to TRBD1. The V gene end was trimmed by 5 bases and the J gene end by 1 base; junction bases not matched to a gene: 6. This CDR3 is built from 16 residues. CDR3 DNA: TGTGCCAGCAGTGCCGCCGGGACAGGGAGCAATCAGCCCCAGCATTTT. Its protein is CASSAAGTGSNQPQHF.

The table lists this clonotype with a few counts. V gene TRBV12-3 or TRBV12-4 combines with J gene TRBJ1-2; D might be TRBD1 (5 bases). The CDR3 length is 13 residues. Trimming removed 3 bases from V and 6 bases from J, with 11 bases in between. This chain's CDR3 is CASSFSGHDGYTF. DNA for the CDR3: TGTGCCAGCAGTTTTTCAGGGCATGATGGCTACACCTTC.

The J gene is TRBJ2-3, the V gene TRBV4-1, with 11 bases matching TRBD2. CDR3 length equals 19 residues. Germline V gives CDR1 MGHRA, CDR2 YSYEKL. The V segment lost 4 bases and the J segment 2 bases; nucleotides outside the gene matches: 14. The CDR3 DNA sequence: TGCGCCAGCAGCCTCGGCGAAATACTAGCGGGGGACCCCACAGATACGCAGTATTTT. Its translation is CASSLGEILAGDPTDTQYF.

This clonotype was seen a few times. The rearrangement uses TRBV25-1 and TRBJ2-5; 7 bases fit TRBD2. Germline lookup yields CDR1 MGHDK and CDR2 SYGVNS. This CDR3 is built from 16 residues. V dropped 2 bases and J dropped 1; count of bases not matched to a gene: 7. CDR3 amino acids: CASSEGTRGGQETQYF. CDR3 nucleotides: TGTGCCAGCAGTGAAGGGACCCGCGGGGGCCAAGAGACCCAGTACTTC.

This clonotype was recorded at least ten times. The chain joins TRBV7-9 to TRBJ2-7; D is tentatively TRBD1 or TRBD2 (6 bases each). CDR1 and CDR2 from the germline V gene are SEHNR and FQNEAQ (reference sequence). The CDR3 has 14 residues. The V end lost 5 bases, the J end lost 2 bases, and 13 bases lay between the germline ends. This chain's CDR3 is CASSPGARTYEQYF. In DNA, the CDR3 is TGTGCCAGCAGCCCGGGGGCTAGGACCTACGAGCAGTACTTC.

This clonotype was detected a few times. This chain links TRBV20-1 with TRBJ1-6; D is uncertain. The CDR3 has 15 amino acids. The germline V and J ends were trimmed by 0 bases and 0 bases, with 6 bases remaining between them. CDR1 and CDR2 from the germline V gene are DFQATT and SNEGSKA (reference sequence). The CDR3 DNA reads TGCAGTGCTAGAGATCTCGGCTCCTATAATTCACCCCTCCACTTT. Its translation: CSARDLGSYNSPLHF.

The CDR3 DNA reads as TGTGCCAGCAGATCGGGTTTAACTAGCGGGTACTCCTACGAGCAGTACTTC. Protein product: CASRSGLTSGYSYEQYF. The rearrangement uses TRBV28 and TRBJ2-7; 9 bases are a match to TRBD2. The CDR3 contains 17 residues. CDR1 and CDR2 from the germline V gene are MDHEN and SYDVKM. V was pared by 6 bases and J by 0 bases, with 12 bases of the junction left unmatched.

This clonotype was observed a handful of times. V usage is TRBV5-1 and J usage is TRBJ1-1, with TRBD1 matching 7 bases. After removal of 1 base from V and 3 bases from J, the junction contained 3 bases not matched to a gene. CDR3 length: 14 amino acids. CDR1 and CDR2 from the germline V gene are SGHRS and YFSETQ. The CDR3 loop is CASSLTGTDTEAFF. DNA for the CDR3: TGCGCCAGCAGCTTGACCGGGACAGACACTGAAGCTTTCTTT.

This clonotype showed up just a few times. The J gene is TRBJ2-3, the V gene TRBV5-1, with 15 bases identical to TRBD2. The CDR3 length is 19 residues. V shed 0 bases and J 0 bases; nucleotides not matched to a gene: 5. Looked up from germline, CDR1 is SGHRS and CDR2 is YFSETQ. The CDR3 here is CASSLAGLAGGTSTDTQYF. The CDR3 DNA reads as TGCGCCAGCAGCTTGGCCGGACTAGCGGGGGGGACTAGCACAGATACGCAGTATTTT.

This clonotype was seen only a few times. J is TRBJ2-6 and V is TRBV5-4; D may correspond to TRBD1 or TRBD2 (5 bases each). The length of the CDR3 is 17 residues. The germline V gene encodes CDR1 SGHNT and CDR2 YYREEE (reference sequence). The V and J ends lost 6 bases and 0 bases respectively, with 16 bases between them. The DNA of the CDR3 is TGTGCCAGCACCTCGGGGCAGGTCCTCTCTGGGGCCAACGTCCTGACTTTC. Its protein is CASTSGQVLSGANVLTF.

This clonotype was recorded a few times. The V and J genes are TRBV5-5 and TRBJ2-7; the D is unclear. Germline CDR1 is SGHKS and CDR2 is YYEKEE (reference sequence). V dropped 2 bases and J dropped 3 bases, with 12 bases sitting between them. The CDR3 totals 14 residues. CDR3 residues: CASSLMQHLYEQYF. Here the CDR3 DNA reads TGTGCCAGCAGCTTAATGCAACACCTCTACGAGCAGTACTTC.